This T cell receptor beta chain was sequenced during a study of T cell repertoires in cytomegalovirus infection. V shed 2 bases and J shed 0 bases, with 10 bases lying between them. Germline values: CDR1 LGHNT, CDR2 FRNRAP. The CDR3 consists of 16 residues. TCRdb ran MiXCR on the reads and lists one entry per CDR3 protein. The profile shows about 270,000 distinct CDR3 sequences, approximately 22% of them singletons. This clonotype was counted only a few times. Its specificity is unknown. Study results and caveats: Identification of carriers of CMV plus the relevant HLA was achieved through cumulative public TCR beta family frequency.

This TCR came from a human donor in good health (CMV status not recorded). Some clones in this sample may be carry-over from other donors' samples. The rearrangement joins TRBV12-5 to TRBJ2-2; the D gene is possibly TRBD2 (6 bases). This specimen was cultured PBMCs, taken from culture after CMV antigen stimulation. DNA of the CDR3: TGTGCTAGTGGTTTGTTCCTAGCGCCGAACACCGGGGAGCTGTTTTTT. Amino acid sequence: CASGLFLAPNTGELFF.